This T cell receptor beta chain came from a study of T cell responses to AZD1222 COVID-19 vaccine (dated by TCRdb to about 2021). In the study overall: AZD1222 recipients whose second dose came at about 4 weeks and those whose second dose came at about 12 weeks were combined into one group, since spike-specific TCR depth and breadth did not differ between the two schedules. A total of 240 or so trial participants underwent TCR sequencing, of whom about 200 had received two doses of AZD1222 and around 25 had received two doses of the MenACWY control vaccine. Trial participants were enrolled by age into subgroups of 18-55, 56-69 and 70-plus years, and 148, 28 and 57 TCR-sequenced participants, respectively, were included in these subgroups.

Findings and caveats that apply to the study as a whole: The 56-69-year group was small, and its depth increase did not reach significance, likely because of low power. Participants were mostly white British, with more females than males. The authors suggested clonal diversity may have been underestimated. Because no samples from the day 14 peak response were available, repertoires could be characterized only after the peak T cell response. After two AZD1222 doses, spike-specific TCR breadth and depth were significantly higher than at day 0 and than in MenACWY recipients. Reportedly, almost half of the unique spike-specific TCRs recognized epitopes lying outside the regions that are mutated in the B.1.351 and B.1.1.7 variants. Only five to seven AZD1222 recipients were SARS-CoV-2 seropositive at baseline, limiting conclusions about previously exposed vaccinees. Vaccine-associated CD4 TCRs spanned the whole spike protein, with dominant responses in regions 160-218 and 743-854.

According to the study, the label for this sample's time point signals: baseline before first vaccination. Vaccinee samples came from UK trials COV001 and COV002, including a single-blind randomized controlled phase 2/3 trial of AZD1222 (ChAdOx1 nCoV-19) in healthy adults. Trial participant PBMC samples were collected at day 0 and day 28 after the second dose for TCRbeta chain sequencing. The CDR3 regions of human TCRbeta chains were analyzed by immunosequencing. The source study handled its data this way. TCRs in the repertoires were matched against a reference library of SARS-CoV-2-specific TCRs that had been generated with the MIRA antigen-specificity platform. Breadth meant the fraction of unique TCRs that were SARS-CoV-2-associated, whereas depth meant the fraction of total T cells that were SARS-CoV-2-associated. Using the MIRA data, every spike-specific TCR was mapped to the spike region that the TCR reacted to and assigned to either a CD4 or a CD8 class. Log10-transformed breadth and depth values were compared by one-way ANOVA with Sidak's multiple comparisons tests. TCRdb mirrors the immuneACCESS table, restricted to in-frame sequences. Some clones are absent from its copies; in checked studies, under half trace to an unresolved V gene, and the reason for the others is unknown. The D gene and trimming were derived from the DNA, and the V and J assignments and clone size from that table. This sample comprises about 150,000 clones, 80% to 90% of them detected only once. The ten largest clones take up around 7.8% of the sample.

This clone was recorded a few times. What this receptor recognizes is not known. Base qualities are not provided; no much larger clone lies one nucleotide away. The material sequenced was peripheral blood, taken on day 0 of AZD1222 vaccination. The TCR originated in an adult in good health.

The DNA sequence is TGTGCCAGTGAGTTGGGCCCCCCTATAGGCAATCAGCCCCAGCATTTT. This codes for CASELGPPIGNQPQHF. The chain employs TRBV7-2 and TRBJ1-5, with the D gene uncertain. Reading from cysteine to phenylalanine, the CDR3 counts 16 amino acids. Left in the record is the CDR3 DNA by itself, 48 bases read in frame from the first base. Via the germline V gene, CDR1 is SGHTA and CDR2 FQGNSA. The junction shows trimming of 9 bases on V and 2 bases on J, plus 20 bases between the germline ends. Joined to the reference TRBV7-2 and TRBJ1-5 proteins, this CDR3 gives the full variable domain: GAGVSQSPSNKVTEKGKDVELRCDPISGHTALYWYRQSLGQGLEFLIYFQGNSAPDKSGLPSDRFSAERTGGSVSTLTIQRTQQEDSAVYLCASELGPPIGNQPQHFGDGTRLSIL.